One sample yielded the 23 T cell receptor beta chains listed below, sequenced in a study of blood T cell repertoires in COVID-19. TCRdb's copy holds only in-frame clones and misses some; the assay was immunoSEQ multiplex PCR. The table records about 400,000 clones, around nine tenths of them present only once. Sequencing was performed on peripheral blood. Every receptor here comes from a human donor in a cohort sampled during active COVID-19.

The V call is TRBV6-6, the J call TRBJ1-5; D is perhaps TRBD1 (5 bases). V lost 8 bases to trimming and J lost 0 bases, with 14 bases between them. The CDR3 totals 15 residues. Per the germline V gene, CDR1 is MNHNY and CDR2 is SVGAGI (reference sequence). The CDR3 sequence: CASSSQGYSNQPQHF. In DNA, the CDR3 is TGTGCCAGCTCCTCCCAGGGATATAGCAATCAGCCCCAGCATTTT.

The V call is TRBV12-3 or TRBV12-4, the J call TRBJ1-2; 7 nucleotides align to TRBD1. The length of the CDR3 is 13 residues. V was pared by 7 bases and J by 8 bases, with 10 bases of the junction left unmatched. For the CDR3, the DNA is TGTGCCAGCACCCCGACAGGGCTAGGGGGCTACACCTTC. Translated: CASTPTGLGGYTF.

The V gene is TRBV28, the J gene TRBJ1-1; D ambiguous. The CDR3 sequence is 14 residues long. Trimming pared 3 bases from V and 7 bases from J, leaving 15 bases between. CDR1 and CDR2 (germline): MDHEN, SYDVKM. The chain's CDR3 is CASSLVPVAVEAFF. Written as DNA, the CDR3 is TGTGCCAGCAGTTTGGTCCCCGTGGCGGTTGAAGCTTTCTTT.

The chain recombines TRBV24-1 with TRBJ1-4, with D possibly being TRBD1 (6 bases). CDR3 length equals 19 residues. CDR1 and CDR2 (germline): KGHDR, SFDVKD. Trimming shortened V by 2 bases and J by 0 bases, and 18 bases separated the two germline ends. CDR3 loop: CATSDSTLRTDATNEKLFF. The CDR3 coding sequence is TGTGCCACCAGTGATTCTACCTTACGGACAGATGCAACTAATGAAAAACTGTTTTTT.

This clone appeared once. The chain combines TRBV30 with TRBJ2-4; D perhaps matches TRBD2 (7 bases). Between the trimmed V and J ends, which lost 3 bases and 4 bases, there was a span of 10 bases. Per germline, CDR1 GTSNPN and CDR2 SVGIG (reference sequence). This CDR3 is built from 13 residues. CDR3 bases: TGTGCCTGGAGAGGGGGGGGAAAAAACATTCAGTACTTC. It codes for CAWRGGGKNIQYF.

This chain joins TRBV5-4 and TRBJ1-2; 11 bases are a match to TRBD1. The length of the CDR3 is 16 residues. Germline values: CDR1 SGHNT, CDR2 YYREEE (reference sequence). V lost 7 bases, J lost 4 bases, and 12 bases stayed unmatched. The CDR3 sequence is CASVGTGGTAGYGYTF. Written as DNA, the CDR3 is TGTGCCAGCGTTGGGACAGGGGGTACCGCTGGCTATGGCTACACCTTC.

This clone was found a few times. This chain uses TRBV3-1 (or the pseudogene TRBV3-2) with TRBJ1-4; TRBD1 might be the D (5 bases). V shed 1 base and J shed 13 bases, with 7 bases lying between them. The CDR3 consists of 11 residues. The germline CDR1 and CDR2 sequences are LGHDT and YNNKEL (reference sequence). CDR3 sequence: CASSQGQGLFF. The CDR3, as DNA: TGTGCCAGCAGCCAAGGTCAGGGACTGTTTTTT.

The J gene is TRBJ2-6, the V gene TRBV28, with D perhaps TRBD2 (6 bases). The CDR3 contains 16 residues. Germline lookup yields CDR1 MDHEN and CDR2 SYDVKM. Trimming stripped 6 bases from V and 0 bases from J, with 12 bases between. The CDR3 bases are TGTGCCAGCAGGACTCGCGGGGCCTCTGGGGCCAACGTCCTGACTTTC. This sequence encodes CASRTRGASGANVLTF.

The gene calls are TRBV11-2 and TRBJ2-5, with D tentatively TRBD2 (6 bases). Germline V lookup: CDR1 SGHAT, CDR2 FQNNGV. V lost 2 bases, J lost 2 bases, and 12 bases lay in between. CDR3 length: 15 amino acids. The CDR3 DNA sequence: TGTGCCAGCAGCTTAATGACGGGGGATCAAGAGACCCAGTACTTC. Its translation: CASSLMTGDQETQYF.

The chain combines TRBV15 with TRBJ2-7, with D possibly being TRBD2 (5 bases). Germline V lookup: CDR1 LNHNV, CDR2 YYDKDF (reference sequence). This CDR3 contains 14 residues. The V gene lost 10 bases and the J gene lost 3 bases, with 19 bases spanning the gap. As DNA, the CDR3 is TGTGCCATTGGGTCTGGCGGGTGGGACTACGAGCAGTACTTC. Its translation is CAIGSGGWDYEQYF.

The chain joins TRBV5-4 to TRBJ2-1; 8 bases are a match to TRBD2. V trimming: 1 base; J trimming: 7 bases; junction bases outside the gene matches: 13. The CDR3 sequence is 17 residues long. Germline V gene lookup returns CDR1 SGHNT and CDR2 YYREEE (reference sequence). The CDR3 bases are TGTGCCAGCAGCTTGAAAACTAGCGGATACCTATGGAATGAGCAGTTCTTC. Residues: CASSLKTSGYLWNEQFF. The full variable domain, with the rest looked up from reference TRBV5-4 and TRBJ2-1, is ETGVTQSPTHLIKTRGQQVTLRCSSQSGHNTVSWYQQALGQGPQFIFQYYREEENGRGNFPPRFSGLQFPNYSSELNVNALELDDSALYLCASSLKTSGYLWNEQFFGPGTRLTVL.

The chain has TRBV7-6 and TRBJ1-5; tentative D call: TRBD1 (6 bases). The CDR3 sequence is 13 residues long. V was trimmed by 0 bases and J by 9 bases, leaving 9 bases between them. CDR1 and CDR2 (germline): SGHVS, FNYEAQ. CDR3 protein: CASSLAEGGPQHF. In DNA form, the CDR3 reads TGTGCCAGCAGCTTAGCAGAAGGGGGGCCCCAGCATTTT.

The J gene is TRBJ1-5, the V gene TRBV7-5; TRBD1, the table's D call, was not compared with the DNA. TRBV7-5 is an annotated pseudogene. The CDR3 sequence is 13 residues long. The CDR3 region has the DNA TGTGCCAGAAGCTTATATTTTGGCCAGCCCCAGCATTTT. This translates into CARSLYFGQPQHF.

The chain couples TRBV10-3 to TRBJ2-5; 9 bases are a match to TRBD2. CDR1 is ENHRY, CDR2 SYGVKD, per germline. The length of the CDR3 is 14 residues. J lost 4 bases, V lost 4 bases, and 4 bases had no gene match. The CDR3 DNA sequence: TGTGCCATCAGTGGCGGGAGGGAGGCAGAGACCCAGTACTTC. Amino acids: CAISGGREAETQYF.

This clone was observed once. V usage is TRBV10-1 and J usage is TRBJ2-5; maybe TRBD1 (6 bases). The germline gives CDR1 WNHNN, CDR2 SYGVQD (reference sequence). Trimming stripped 2 bases from V and 5 bases from J, with 9 bases between. CDR3 size: 13 residues. The CDR3 DNA reads as TGCGCCAGCAGTGAGACAGGGTTGGAGACCCAGTACTTC. Protein: CASSETGLETQYF.

The CDR3 DNA follows: TGTGCCAGCGCTCAGGGGTCCTCGGGGGCCAACGTCCTGACTTTC. Translating gives CASAQGSSGANVLTF. The chain has TRBV28 and TRBJ2-6, with D perhaps TRBD1 (6 bases). V lost 8 bases and J 4 bases, leaving 15 bases between the germline ends. In germline, CDR1 is MDHEN, CDR2 SYDVKM. CDR3 length: 15 residues.

This clone was picked up a small number of times. This rearrangement joins TRBV30 to TRBJ1-2, with 9 positions matching TRBD1. The CDR3 consists of 14 residues. Germline-derived CDR1 and CDR2 are GTSNPN and SVGIG (reference sequence). The V gene end was trimmed by 3 bases and the J gene end by 4 bases; junction bases not matched to a gene: 6. The CDR3: CAWRPGQGAYGYTF. DNA for the CDR3: TGTGCCTGGAGGCCGGGACAGGGTGCCTATGGCTACACCTTC.

The genes are TRBV7-8 and TRBJ1-3, with 7 positions matching TRBD1. The CDR3 is 19 amino acids. Per the germline V gene, CDR1 is SGHVS and CDR2 is FQNEAQ. Germline trimming cut 0 bases from V and 0 bases from J; bases unmatched to any gene: 11. CDR3 sequence reads: CASSLALTGQASSGNTIYF. The CDR3 nucleotides are TGTGCCAGCAGCTTAGCCCTAACAGGACAGGCGAGCTCTGGAAACACCATATATTTT.

The chain links TRBV20-1 to TRBJ2-1, with D possibly being TRBD2 (6 bases). The V end lost 3 bases, the J end lost 4 bases, and 16 bases lay between the germline ends. There are 15 residues in the CDR3. Germline V lookup: CDR1 DFQATT, CDR2 SNEGSKA (reference sequence). CDR3 nucleotide sequence: TGCAGTGCTAGTTCCGCTAGCGAGGTGTACAATGAGCAGTTCTTC. Translation: CSASSASEVYNEQFF.

The rearrangement links TRBV7-9 to TRBJ2-2; TRBD2 matches 10 bases. The CDR3 runs to 17 residues. V shed 6 bases, J shed 2 bases, and the junction held 9 bases outside the gene matches. CDR1 is SEHNR and CDR2 is FQNEAQ in the germline V gene (reference sequence). The CDR3 protein is CASSQGRTSGNTGELFF. The CDR3 nucleotides are TGTGCCAGCAGTCAAGGGCGGACTAGCGGTAACACCGGGGAGCTGTTTTTT.

The V and J genes are TRBV7-9 and TRBJ1-2; D gene uncertain. This CDR3 region has 14 residues. Germline V gene lookup returns CDR1 SEHNR and CDR2 FQNEAQ (reference sequence). V was trimmed by 5 bases and J by 2 bases, leaving 12 bases between them. CDR3 sequence reads: CASSPGRGNYGYTF. The CDR3 DNA follows: TGTGCCAGCAGCCCGGGCCGAGGGAACTATGGCTACACCTTC.

The chain is built from TRBV7-2 and TRBJ2-7; tentative D call: TRBD1 (6 bases). The CDR3 totals 13 residues. CDR1 and CDR2 (germline): SGHTA, FQGNSA. V lost 8 bases to trimming and J lost 4 bases, with 15 bases between them. The CDR3 reads CASYFRGLYEQYF. Here the CDR3 DNA reads TGTGCCAGCTATTTCAGGGGATTGTACGAGCAGTACTTC.

Here the CDR3 DNA reads TGTGCCAGCAGCCTCGGACTGATGAACACTGAAGCTTTCTTT. Protein sequence: CASSLGLMNTEAFF. This chain joins TRBV28 and TRBJ1-1; D not certain. The V end was cut by 6 bases, the J end by 0 bases, with 11 bases between. The CDR3 is made up of 14 amino acids. The V gene's germline CDR1 is MDHEN and CDR2 SYDVKM.